These 10 T cell receptor beta chains came from one sample sequenced in a study of cytomegalovirus exposure and HLA in healthy donors. Using immunoSEQ multiplex PCR, the repertoire was profiled, and TCRdb retains in-frame clones only, with some absent. Of approximately 170,000 clones listed, 91% were seen once; the top ten hold 3% to 3.5%. Source material: PBMCs. The source of these receptors is a woman between 18 and 30 years old in good health and CMV-seropositive.

V gene TRBV6-5 combines with J gene TRBJ1-3, with TRBD1 matching over 7 bases. This CDR3 contains 14 residues. Trimming removed 6 bases from V and 4 bases from J; junction bases left unmatched: 6. CDR1 MNHEY and CDR2 SVGAGI come from the germline V gene. The CDR3, as DNA: TGTGCCAGCAGGGAAAAGGACAGGGGAAACACCATATATTTT. This gives the protein CASREKDRGNTIYF.

This chain links TRBV5-1 with TRBJ2-2; 9 nucleotides match TRBD1. The CDR3 length is 17 residues. The V and J ends lost 3 bases and 6 bases, in that order; junction bases with no gene match: 12. Germline V gene sequence: CDR1 SGHRS, CDR2 YFSETQ. The CDR3 reads CASSSGPQGASSGELFF. CDR3 in DNA: TGCGCCAGCAGCTCGGGCCCACAGGGGGCTTCGTCCGGGGAGCTGTTTTTT.

The genes are TRBV30 and TRBJ1-6; D is unclear. This CDR3 is 17 amino acids long. CDR1 is GTSNPN and CDR2 is SVGIG in the germline V gene (reference sequence). V lost 0 bases to trimming and J lost 0 bases, with 12 bases between them. The CDR3 here is CAWSVEQTSSYNSPLHF. The CDR3 DNA follows: TGTGCCTGGAGTGTAGAACAGACGAGCTCCTATAATTCACCCCTCCACTTT. Together with reference TRBV30 and TRBJ1-6, the CDR3 gives the full variable domain: SQTIHQWPATLVQPVGSPLSLECTVEGTSNPNLYWYRQAAGRGLQLLFYSVGIGQISSEVPQNLSASRPQDRQFILSSKKLLLSDSGFYLCAWSVEQTSSYNSPLHFGNGTRLTVT.

This rearrangement joins TRBV4-1 to TRBJ2-3; the D gene is possibly TRBD2 (6 bases). The germline V gene encodes CDR1 MGHRA and CDR2 YSYEKL. Trimming took off 1 base at V and 5 bases at J, with 16 bases between the two ends. The CDR3 is 16 residues long. The CDR3 reads CASSQVGRGEGDTQYF. The CDR3 DNA sequence: TGCGCCAGCAGCCAAGTAGGGCGGGGCGAGGGAGATACGCAGTATTTT.

This clone was picked up one time. This rearrangement joins TRBV7-2 to TRBJ2-3, with 11 bases that match TRBD2. From germline, CDR1 is SGHTA and CDR2 FQGNSA. The CDR3 totals 17 residues. With V trimmed by 4 bases and J by 2 bases, 8 bases remained unmatched. CDR3: CASSWGLAAAYTDTQYF. CDR3 DNA: TGTGCCAGCAGCTGGGGACTAGCGGCGGCATACACAGATACGCAGTATTTT.

This clone was found once. The V gene is TRBV12-5, the J gene TRBJ2-6; D may be TRBD1 (5 bases). CDR3 length: 14 residues. Germline V lookup: CDR1 LGHNT, CDR2 FRNRAP. Trimming stripped 7 bases from V and 4 bases from J, with 11 bases between. CDR3 sequence reads: CASAPGFGANVLTF. The CDR3 DNA follows: TGTGCTAGTGCCCCAGGGTTCGGGGCCAACGTCCTGACTTTC.

The V call is TRBV9, the J call TRBJ2-7; 7 positions match TRBD2. This CDR3 has 15 amino acids. Germline CDR1 is SGDLS and CDR2 is YYNGEE. Trimming at V came to 0 bases and at J to 1 base, leaving 4 bases not matched to a gene. CDR3 sequence (DNA): TGTGCCAGCAGCGTAGCGGGAGGCCGATCCTACGAGCAGTACTTC. It encodes CASSVAGGRSYEQYF.

V and J are TRBV7-2 and TRBJ1-2; D may be TRBD1 (5 bases). The V gene's germline CDR1 is SGHTA and CDR2 FQGNSA. This CDR3 region has 12 residues. V lost 9 bases to trimming and J lost 7 bases, with 15 bases between them. The DNA of the CDR3 is TGTGCCAGTGGGCAGGGTCGGGCTGGCTACACCTTC. Translating gives CASGQGRAGYTF.

This clone was recorded once. The chain carries TRBV5-4 and TRBJ1-5, with 7 bases matching TRBD1. Looked up from germline, CDR1 is SGHNT and CDR2 is YYREEE (reference sequence). This CDR3 has 17 residues. V lost 0 bases to trimming and J lost 0 bases; unmatched junction nucleotides: 6. CDR3 in amino acids: CASSLEGQHISNQPQHF. CDR3 coding DNA: TGTGCCAGCAGCTTGGAGGGACAGCATATTAGCAATCAGCCCCAGCATTTT.

This chain uses TRBV11-2 with TRBJ1-1; D may be TRBD1 (6 bases). The CDR3 has 16 residues. V was cut by 4 bases and J by 1 base, with 16 bases left in between. Germline-derived CDR1 and CDR2 are SGHAT and FQNNGV. The CDR3 coding sequence is TGTGCCAGCAGCTCCCGACAGGTGAGCGCGAACACTGAAGCTTTCTTT. It codes for CASSSRQVSANTEAFF.